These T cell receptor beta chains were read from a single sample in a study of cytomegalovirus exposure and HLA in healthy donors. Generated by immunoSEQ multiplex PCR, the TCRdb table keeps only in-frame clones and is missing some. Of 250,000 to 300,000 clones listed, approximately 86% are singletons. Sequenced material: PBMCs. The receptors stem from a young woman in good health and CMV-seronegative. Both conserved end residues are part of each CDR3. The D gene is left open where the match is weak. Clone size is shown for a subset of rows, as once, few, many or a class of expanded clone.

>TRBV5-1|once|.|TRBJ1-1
CASSRRTGQNTEAFF
TGCGCCAGCAGTAGACGGACGGGACAGAACACTGAAGCTTTCTTT
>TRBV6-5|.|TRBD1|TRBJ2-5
CASSYSRDSQETQYF
TGTGCCAGCAGTTACTCGAGGGACAGCCAAGAGACCCAGTACTTC
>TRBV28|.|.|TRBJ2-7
CASTYQGKAYEQYF
TGTGCCAGCACCTATCAGGGAAAGGCCTACGAGCAGTACTTC
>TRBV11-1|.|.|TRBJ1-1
CASSPRVGVTEAFF
TGTGCCAGCAGCCCCAGGGTAGGGGTAACTGAAGCTTTCTTT
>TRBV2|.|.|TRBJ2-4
CASIQLAKNIQYF
TGTGCCAGCATACAGTTAGCCAAAAACATTCAGTACTTC
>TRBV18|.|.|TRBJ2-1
CASSRVNYEQFF
TGTGCCAGCTCGAGAGTTAACTATGAGCAGTTCTTC
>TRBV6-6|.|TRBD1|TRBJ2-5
CASRGRQGNQETQYF
TGTGCCAGCAGAGGTAGACAGGGGAACCAAGAGACCCAGTACTTC
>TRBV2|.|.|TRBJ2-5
CASSEALTGLETQYF
TGTGCCAGCAGTGAAGCGCTTACAGGGTTAGAGACCCAGTACTTC
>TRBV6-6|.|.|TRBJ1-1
CASSYGALGFPGF
TGTGCCAGCAGTTACGGGGCTCTGGGGTTTCCCGGATTT
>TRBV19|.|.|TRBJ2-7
CASSSTGSYEQYF
TGTGCCAGTAGTAGTACAGGGAGCTACGAGCAGTACTTC
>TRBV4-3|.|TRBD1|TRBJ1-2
CASSQALLGQRGYTF
TGCGCCAGCAGCCAAGCCCTGCTGGGACAGCGTGGCTACACCTTC
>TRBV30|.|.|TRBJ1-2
CAQDSYGYTF
TGTGCCCAGGACAGCTATGGCTACACCTTC
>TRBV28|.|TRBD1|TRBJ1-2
CASSRYRGFGYGYTF
TGTGCCAGCAGTCGTTACAGGGGGTTCGGCTATGGCTACACCTTC
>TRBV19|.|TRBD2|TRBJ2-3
CASSDPSGGAYTQYF
TGTGCCAGTAGTGATCCTAGCGGGGGGGCTTATACGCAGTATTTT
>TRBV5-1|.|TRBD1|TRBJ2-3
CASSLGTGNTDTQYF
TGCGCCAGCAGCTTGGGGACAGGGAACACAGATACGCAGTATTTT
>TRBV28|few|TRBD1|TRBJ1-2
CAGGRGPQDGYTF
TGTGCCGGGGGAAGGGGGCCCCAAGATGGCTACACCTTC
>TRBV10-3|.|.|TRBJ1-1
CAISDGTLNTEAFF
TGTGCCATCAGTGACGGGACTTTGAACACTGAAGCTTTCTTT
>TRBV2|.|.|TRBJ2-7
CASSDIIRDNYEQYF
TGTGCCAGCAGTGACATAATCCGGGACAACTACGAGCAGTACTTC
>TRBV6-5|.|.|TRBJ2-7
CASSYSAGRNEQYF
TGTGCCAGCAGTTACTCAGCAGGGAGGAACGAGCAGTACTTC
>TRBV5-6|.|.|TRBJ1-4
CASSMGSGNEKLFF
TGTGCCAGCAGCATGGGGTCAGGGAATGAAAAACTGTTTTTT
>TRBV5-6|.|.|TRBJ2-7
CASSFLSGGPEQYF
TGTGCCAGCAGCTTCTTGTCTGGGGGCCCCGAGCAGTACTTC
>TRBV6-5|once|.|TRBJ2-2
CASSFSSDTGELFF
TGTGCCAGCAGTTTCAGTTCAGACACCGGGGAGCTGTTTTTT
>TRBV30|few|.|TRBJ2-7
CAWSVLGEQYF
TGTGCCTGGAGTGTACTCGGGGAGCAGTACTTC
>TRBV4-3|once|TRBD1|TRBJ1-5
CASSHITGGWQPQHF
TGCGCCAGCAGCCACATCACAGGGGGTTGGCAGCCCCAGCATTTT
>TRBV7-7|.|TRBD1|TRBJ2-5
CASSLGGTGAPVAETQYF
TGTGCCAGCAGCTTAGGAGGGACAGGGGCCCCGGTGGCGGAGACCCAGTACTTC
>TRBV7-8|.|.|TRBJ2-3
CASSYRDWGLTDTQYF
TGTGCCAGCAGCTACCGGGACTGGGGCCTCACAGATACGCAGTATTTT
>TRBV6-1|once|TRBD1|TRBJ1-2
CASSELGTGNYGYTF
TGTGCCAGCAGTGAATTAGGGACAGGGAACTATGGCTACACCTTC
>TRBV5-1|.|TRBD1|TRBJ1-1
CASSFPGQGASYTEAFF
TGCGCCAGCAGCTTTCCCGGACAGGGGGCATCGTACACTGAAGCTTTCTTT
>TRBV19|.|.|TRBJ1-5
CASSKQANQPQHF
TGTGCCAGTAGTAAGCAGGCAAATCAGCCCCAGCATTTT
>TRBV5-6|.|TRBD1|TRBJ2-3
CASSSDRGRNTQYF
TGTGCCAGCAGCTCGGACAGGGGCCGAAATACGCAGTATTTT